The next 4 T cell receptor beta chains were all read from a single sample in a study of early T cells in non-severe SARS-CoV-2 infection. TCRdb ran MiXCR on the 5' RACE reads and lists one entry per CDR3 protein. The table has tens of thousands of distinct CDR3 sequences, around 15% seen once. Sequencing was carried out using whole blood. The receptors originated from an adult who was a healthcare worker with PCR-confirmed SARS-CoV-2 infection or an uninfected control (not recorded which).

This CDR3 reads CASSSPLPFNRGATNEKLFF. The CDR3 DNA follows: TGTGCCAGCAGCTCTCCCCTCCCCTTTAACAGGGGGGCAACTAATGAAAAACTGTTTTTT. The J gene is TRBJ1-4, the V gene TRBV7-9; 8 bases are a match to TRBD1. There are 20 residues in the CDR3. Trimming took 4 bases from V and 0 from J; bases not matched to a gene: 16. CDR1 and CDR2 (germline): SEHNR, FQNEAQ (reference sequence).

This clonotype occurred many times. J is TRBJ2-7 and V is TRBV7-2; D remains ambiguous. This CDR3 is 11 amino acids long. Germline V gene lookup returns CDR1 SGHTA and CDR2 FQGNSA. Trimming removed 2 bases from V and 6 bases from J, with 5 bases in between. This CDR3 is CASSLSGEQYF. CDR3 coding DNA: TGTGCCAGCAGCTTAAGTGGCGAGCAGTACTTC.

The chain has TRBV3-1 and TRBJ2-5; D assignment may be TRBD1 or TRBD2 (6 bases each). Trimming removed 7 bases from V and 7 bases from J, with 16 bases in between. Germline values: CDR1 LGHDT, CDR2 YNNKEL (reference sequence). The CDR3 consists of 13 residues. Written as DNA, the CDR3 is TGTGCCAGCATCAATCCGGGGGCTGGGACCCAGTACTTC. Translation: CASINPGAGTQYF.

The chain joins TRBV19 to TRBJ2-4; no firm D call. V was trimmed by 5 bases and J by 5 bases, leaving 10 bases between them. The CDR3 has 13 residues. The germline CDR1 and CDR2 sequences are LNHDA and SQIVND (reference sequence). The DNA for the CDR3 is TGTGCCAGTAGTCCCGTAAGGCAAAACATTCAGTACTTC. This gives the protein CASSPVRQNIQYF.